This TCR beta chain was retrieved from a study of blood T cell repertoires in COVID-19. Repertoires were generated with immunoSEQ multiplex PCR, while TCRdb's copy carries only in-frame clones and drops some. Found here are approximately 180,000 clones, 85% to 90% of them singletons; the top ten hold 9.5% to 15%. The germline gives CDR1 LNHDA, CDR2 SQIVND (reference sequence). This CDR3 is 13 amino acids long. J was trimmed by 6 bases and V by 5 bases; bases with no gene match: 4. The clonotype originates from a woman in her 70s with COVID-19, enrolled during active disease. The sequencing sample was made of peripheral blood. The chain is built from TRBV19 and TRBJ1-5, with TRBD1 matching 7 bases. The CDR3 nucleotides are TGTGCCAGTAGTGGTGCAGGGGGTCAGCCCCAGCATTTT. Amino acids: CASSGAGGQPQHF.